One and the same sample provided the 4 T cell receptor beta chains below, sequenced in a study of shared clonotypes between healthy human individuals. Libraries were prepared by immunoSEQ multiplex PCR; TCRdb keeps only in-frame clonotypes and omits some of them. The table shows around 600,000 clones, with 85% to 95% occurring only once. Naive CD8 cells lacked CD45RO, underwent positive selection for CCR7 and left out terminally differentiated effector memory CD45RA+ cells. Material: naive CD8+ T cells sorted from blood. The receptors were sampled from a woman aged 25 to 39 in good health.

This rearrangement joins TRBV9 to TRBJ2-7; TRBD2 matches 8 bases. CDR3 length equals 14 residues. CDR1 is SGDLS and CDR2 is YYNGEE in the germline V gene. J was trimmed by 3 bases and V by 5 bases; bases with no gene match: 7. The CDR3 loop reads CASSKRERRYEQYF. DNA for the CDR3: TGTGCCAGCAGTAAGCGGGAGAGGCGCTACGAGCAGTACTTC.

The genes are TRBV7-9 and TRBJ2-1; 7 bases map to TRBD1. Looked up from germline, CDR1 is SEHNR and CDR2 is FQNEAQ (reference sequence). The CDR3 runs to 14 residues. V lost 4 bases and J lost 4; bases outside the gene matches: 4. The CDR3 here is CASSSEQGYNEQFF. The CDR3 DNA follows: TGTGCCAGCAGCTCTGAACAGGGGTACAATGAGCAGTTCTTC.

This clone was counted once. This chain connects TRBV4-1 to TRBJ1-1; D is undetermined. CDR3 length: 15 amino acids. The V end lost 0 bases, the J end lost 0 bases, and 8 bases lay between the germline ends. Germline loops: CDR1 MGHRA, CDR2 YSYEKL. The CDR3 DNA follows: TGCGCCAGCAGCCAAGATCCGGGCTTGAACACTGAAGCTTTCTTT. Encoded protein: CASSQDPGLNTEAFF.

V and J are TRBV7-8 and TRBJ2-1; 8 nucleotides agree with TRBD2. This CDR3 spans 16 amino acids. V lost 4 bases, J lost 4 bases, and 9 bases stayed unmatched. Germline V gives CDR1 SGHVS, CDR2 FQNEAQ. This CDR3 reads CASSSTSGDFYNEQFF. The CDR3 DNA is TGTGCCAGCAGCTCCACTAGCGGCGATTTTTACAATGAGCAGTTCTTC.